The clone carrying this TCR beta chain has just a few counts. What it recognizes is unknown. An end of the junction differs from the germline gene, which may be a read error. Measured with immunoSEQ multiplex PCR; TCRdb has only the in-frame clones, and not every one. The repertoire includes 4,000 to 5,500 clones, less than 75% of them detected once, and around 46% sits in the top ten. The data belong to a study of CD8 T cell repertoires and HIV-1 epitope variants. The CDR3 has 16 residues. Germline V gene data show CDR1 as SGHNT and CDR2 as YYREEE (reference sequence). The sequence was obtained from a male donor with HIV. This sequence joins TRBV5-4 and TRBJ1-2, with D unclear. Sequenced input: cultured CD8+ T cells derived from PBMCs. CDR3: CASSQDPVELDYGYTF. CDR3 coding DNA: TGCGCCAGCAGCCAAGATCCCGTCGAACTCGACTATGGCTACACCTTC. The full variable domain, its missing parts supplied by reference TRBV5-4 and TRBJ1-2, is ETGVTQSPTHLIKTRGQQVTLRCSSQSGHNTVSWYQQALGQGPQFIFQYYREEENGRGNFPPRFSGLQFPNYSSELNVNALELDDSALYLCASSQDPVELDYGYTFGSGTRLTVV.